This paragraph reports one T cell receptor (beta chain). This clonotype has only a few counts. This receptor's antigen is unknown. No quality values exist for individual bases; no much larger clone is one base distant. The data were obtained in a study of response to subunit inactivated influenza vaccine (dated by TCRdb to 2017 to 2018). In the study overall: To follow how T cells responded to a trivalent subunit inactivated influenza vaccine, the researchers relied on deep quantitative profiling of the T cell receptor repertoire. Broad study findings and their caveats: It was suggested by the authors that each seasonal influenza vaccination may recruit only a limited number of new T cells.

The library was obtained by RT-PCR. This sample was sequenced with an Illumina HiSeq 2500. The public reads were quality trimmed at Q25 with fastp and then assembled into clones with MiXCR by TCRdb, keeping productive beta chains. Identical CDR3 protein sequences are pooled into one entry, listed with their most common genes and DNA. This sample holds roughly 500,000 distinct CDR3 sequences; 20% to 25% were observed only once. The ten largest account for about 2.8% of the sample. The germline V gene specifies SGHRS as CDR1 and YFSETQ as CDR2. The CDR3, cysteine through phenylalanine, is 15 amino acids long. The read is trimmed to its CDR3 DNA, 45 bases read in frame from base 1. V ends up 0 bases short and J 7 bases short, with an unmatched junction base count of 9. The same data also contributed to another study, on T cells expressing NK-cell markers. From that second study: TCR beta cDNA libraries were made by 5'RACE template switching that added a universal primer site and unique molecular identifiers. Several donors provided sorted CD3+CD56+NKG2C+, CD3+CD56+NKG2C- and CD3+CD56-NKG2C+ T-cell subsets, whose TCR beta-chain repertoires were profiled. Among the eight sequenced donors, seven were HCMV-seropositive and one was HCMV-seronegative. To restrict sorting to alphabetaTCR-expressing T cells, an anti-gammadeltaTCR antibody was added in several experiments. For 5 or 6 donors, the dominant CD3+CD56+NKG2C+ clonotypes were among the top 10 CD8+ clonotypes and accounted for about 1.0-8% of CD8+ T cells. Those dominant clonotypes were again the most abundant among CD3+CD56-NKG2C+ cells in several donors, at about 28.3-60.1%. It remained unclear whether the expanded NKG2C-expressing T cell clones were specific for HCMV antigens. The eight sequenced donors were randomly selected healthy volunteers, three men and five women. HCMV-specific IgG was detected in serum with a commercial ELISA kit to determine HCMV serostatus. Ficoll density gradient centrifugation was used to isolate peripheral blood mononuclear cells from blood. Using Miltenyi isolation kits, CD4+ and CD8+ T cells were isolated from PBMC through magnetic immunoseparation. Priming for cDNA synthesis came from the TCR beta constant segment, and two successive PCR amplification steps followed. The libraries were sequenced on Illumina HiSeq 2000/2500, MiSeq or NextSeq, producing 2 x 150 bp reads. MIGEC was used to demultiplex reads and group the reads by UMI, and MiTCR was used to assemble and quantify clonotypes. Only TCR cDNA sequences supported by at least two reads were kept to exclude erroneous sequences. The tcR package was used for downstream repertoire analysis, with clonotypes matched between fractions based on CDR3 nucleotide sequence plus V segment. VDJmatch was used to annotate antigen specificity against VDJdb, with one amino acid substitution allowed in CDR3.

The chain is assembled from TRBV5-1 and TRBJ2-7, with TRBD1 identical over 8 junction bases. The material sequenced was CD4+ T cells sorted from PBMCs, taken approximately 12 days after vaccination. This TCR was sampled from a man aged 45-60 years who received an inactivated influenza vaccine. Donor details come from another sample of the same person, matched by shared clones. At the DNA level, the sequence is TGCGCCAGCAGCTTGGAAGACAGGGGCCGTTCTGAGCAGTACTTC. Translated, it gives CASSLEDRGRSEQYF.